Each of the 25 T cell receptor beta chains below was sequenced from the same sample in a study of cytomegalovirus exposure and HLA in healthy donors. The PCR was carried out with 60 Vbeta primers and 13 Jbeta primers. The protocol was immunoSEQ multiplex PCR, while the TCRdb copy is restricted to in-frame clones and leaves out a portion. There are about 200,000 clones in the sample; 82% occur only once, and 6.5% lies in the top ten. The source material was PBMCs. The source is a woman between 45 and 60 years old in good health and CMV-seropositive.

Here the CDR3 reads CASSPETGANTEAFF. The CDR3, as DNA: TGTGCCAGCTCACCAGAGACAGGAGCTAACACTGAAGCTTTCTTT. V usage is TRBV18 and J usage is TRBJ1-1; tentatively, D is TRBD1 (6 bases). Germline CDR1 KGHSH, CDR2 LQKENI. The CDR3 sequence is 15 residues long. V was clipped by 2 bases and J by 2 bases, with 12 bases between them. The entire variable domain, with the rest obtained from reference TRBV18 and TRBJ1-1, is as follows: NAGVMQNPRHLVRRRGQEARLRCSPMKGHSHVYWYRQLPEEGLKFMVYLQKENIIDESGMPKERFSAEFPKEGPSILRIQQVVRGDSAAYFCASSPETGANTEAFFGQGTRLTVV.

The rearrangement uses TRBV5-5 and TRBJ1-3; 7 positions match TRBD1. There are 15 residues in the CDR3. Germline V lookup: CDR1 SGHKS, CDR2 YYEKEE (reference sequence). The V and J ends lost 3 bases and 4 bases, in that order; junction bases with no gene match: 7. The CDR3 DNA is TGTGCCAGCAGCTACTTAACAGGGGTCGGAAACACCATATATTTT. Its protein is CASSYLTGVGNTIYF.

A single count supports this clone. The chain joins TRBV5-5 to TRBJ1-5; 7 bases are shared with TRBD1. Germline trimming cut 4 bases from V and 5 bases from J; bases unmatched to any gene: 6. In germline, CDR1 is SGHKS, CDR2 YYEKEE (reference sequence). The CDR3 runs 14 residues. CDR3 sequence reads: CASSVGTVDQPQHF. CDR3 DNA: TGTGCCAGCAGCGTTGGGACAGTCGATCAGCCCCAGCATTTT.

The CDR3 nucleotides are TGTGCCACCTGGACAGGGGCGGTCAATCAGCCCCAGCATTTT. Amino acids: CATWTGAVNQPQHF. J is TRBJ1-5 and V is TRBV15, with 9 bases that match TRBD1. CDR1 LNHNV and CDR2 YYDKDF come from the germline V gene (reference sequence). There are 14 residues in the CDR3. After removal of 8 bases from V and 3 bases from J, the junction contained 5 bases not matched to a gene.

About this clone itself: At one boundary the junction diverges from the germline segment, which might be a read error. This chain connects TRBV7-2 to TRBJ2-6; a possible D gene is TRBD2 (5 bases). The V gene's germline CDR1 is SGHTA and CDR2 FQGNSA. The CDR3 is 13 residues long. CDR3 amino acids: CASSYTGVNVLTF. The CDR3 bases are TGTGCCAGCAGTTATACCGGGGTCAACGTCCTGACTTTC.

This sequence joins TRBV4-3 and TRBJ2-1, with TRBD2 matching 7 bases. From germline, CDR1 is LGHNA and CDR2 YSLEER. The CDR3 consists of 17 residues. V shed 3 bases, J shed 3 bases, and the junction held 11 bases outside the gene matches. The CDR3, as DNA: TGCGCCAGCAGCCAGGGGAGGGCAAGCTCCGGCTACAATGAGCAGTTCTTC. It specifies CASSQGRASSGYNEQFF.

V usage is TRBV18 and J usage is TRBJ2-1, with no clear D. Germline V lookup: CDR1 KGHSH, CDR2 LQKENI. The CDR3 sequence is 13 residues long. V lost 0 bases to trimming and J lost 2 bases, with 2 bases between them. The CDR3 reads CASSPPTYNEQFF. For the CDR3, the DNA is TGTGCCAGCTCACCACCCACCTACAATGAGCAGTTCTTC.

In this sample, this clone turned up once. V usage is TRBV21-1 and J usage is TRBJ1-4; the D call in the table, TRBD1, was not verified against the DNA. TRBV21-1 is classified as a pseudogene. This CDR3 contains 11 residues. CDR3 residues: CASTTGEKLFF. As DNA, the CDR3 is TGTGCCAGCACCACAGGAGAAAAACTGTTTTTT.

The gene calls are TRBV18 and TRBJ1-5, with a weak D call TRBD1 (6 bases). The CDR3 loop spans 17 amino acids. The germline gives CDR1 KGHSH, CDR2 LQKENI. The V gene lost 2 bases and the J gene lost 3 bases, with 17 bases spanning the gap. The CDR3 spells CASSPAGGALDNQPQHF. The CDR3 DNA is TGTGCCAGCTCACCAGCGGGGGGGGCGCTGGACAATCAGCCCCAGCATTTT.

The J gene is TRBJ2-2, the V gene TRBV7-3; the D gene is possibly TRBD2 (6 bases). Trimming removed 5 bases from V and 0 bases from J, with 16 bases in between. Germline lookup yields CDR1 SGHTA and CDR2 FQGTGA. This CDR3 has 17 amino acids. This chain's CDR3 is CASSPRRGRSNTGELFF. CDR3 sequence (DNA): TGTGCCAGCAGCCCAAGGAGGGGACGTTCGAACACCGGGGAGCTGTTTTTT.

This chain uses TRBV11-3 with TRBJ2-2; 15 positions agree with TRBD2. V lost 5 bases, J lost 10 bases, and 5 bases stayed unmatched. Germline CDR1 is SGHNT and CDR2 is YENEEA. This CDR3 is 15 amino acids long. The CDR3 DNA sequence: TGTGCCAGCAGCCCCGGGACTAGCGGGGGGACGGAGCTGTTTTTT. Translation: CASSPGTSGGTELFF.

This chain joins TRBV4-2 and TRBJ2-4; perhaps TRBD2 as D (6 bases). This CDR3 comprises 16 residues. Trimming removed 1 base from V and 0 bases from J, with 10 bases in between. Germline V gene lookup returns CDR1 LGHNA and CDR2 YNFKEQ. The CDR3 region is CASSQGTGLAKNIQYF. The CDR3 coding sequence is TGTGCCAGCAGCCAAGGAACGGGACTAGCCAAAAACATTCAGTACTTC.

The chain joins TRBV27 to TRBJ2-5; 7 bases agree with TRBD1. The junction had 5 bases not matched to a gene; V was cut back by 6 bases and J by 4 bases. Per germline, CDR1 MNHEY and CDR2 SMNVEV (reference sequence). This CDR3 is 13 amino acids long. The CDR3 here is CASSNRGGETQYF. The DNA of the CDR3 is TGTGCCAGCAGCAACAGGGGTGGAGAGACCCAGTACTTC.

This chain links TRBV5-4 with TRBJ2-1, with TRBD2 matching 9 bases. Losses at the gene ends were 4 bases for V and 10 bases for J; bases not matched to a gene: 12. The CDR3 covers 15 residues. Germline V CDR1 and CDR2: SGHNT, YYREEE (reference sequence). The CDR3 coding sequence is TGTGCCAGCAGCATACCCGGGACTAGCATGAAGGAGCAGTTCTTC. This codes for CASSIPGTSMKEQFF.

The V call is TRBV7-3, the J call TRBJ2-5; 8 bases match TRBD1. This CDR3 spans 13 amino acids. V dropped 5 bases and J dropped 5; count of bases not matched to a gene: 4. Germline V gives CDR1 SGHTA, CDR2 FQGTGA. The CDR3 reads CASSGGQGETQYF. Written as DNA, the CDR3 is TGTGCCAGCAGCGGAGGACAGGGCGAGACCCAGTACTTC.

The table lists this clone with a few counts. The chain is built from TRBV18 and TRBJ1-4; 10 nucleotides agree with TRBD1. J was trimmed by 6 bases and V by 3 bases; bases with no gene match: 1. Germline loops: CDR1 KGHSH, CDR2 LQKENI. The CDR3 consists of 14 residues. The CDR3 here is CASSPGTGDEKLFF. The CDR3 nucleotides read TGTGCCAGCTCACCCGGGACAGGGGATGAAAAACTGTTTTTT.

Written as DNA, the CDR3 is TGTGCCAGCAGCTTAGTCGGGGTTCAAGAGACCCAGTACTTC. It codes for CASSLVGVQETQYF. The V gene is TRBV7-9, the J gene TRBJ2-5, with TRBD2 as a possible D gene (5 bases). The V end lost 1 base, the J end lost 2 bases, and 8 bases lay between the germline ends. The CDR3 totals 14 residues. Per germline, CDR1 SEHNR and CDR2 FQNEAQ (reference sequence). The variable domain in full, with the rest retrieved from reference TRBV7-9 and TRBJ2-5, is DTGVSQNPRHKITKRGQNVTFRCDPISEHNRLYWYRQTLGQGPEFLTYFQNEAQLEKSRLLSDRFSAERPKGSFSTLEIQRTEQGDSAMYLCASSLVGVQETQYFGPGTRLLVL.

The CDR3 is CASSPDTSSDTDTQYF. The CDR3 DNA is TGTGCCAGCAGTCCCGACACCTCATCGGATACAGATACGCAGTATTTT. The chain carries TRBV7-2 and TRBJ2-3; D gene ambiguous. Germline V CDR1 and CDR2: SGHTA, FQGNSA. The V end was cut by 6 bases, the J end by 3 bases, with 19 bases between. This CDR3 is built from 16 residues.

This sequence joins TRBV28 and TRBJ1-4; 9 bases align to TRBD1. V was pared by 8 bases and J by 6 bases, with 4 bases of the junction left unmatched. Germline V gives CDR1 MDHEN, CDR2 SYDVKM. CDR3 length: 13 residues. CDR3 nucleotide sequence: TGTGCCAGCTCGGGACAGGGTTATGAAAAACTGTTTTTT. This sequence encodes CASSGQGYEKLFF. Using reference TRBV28 and TRBJ1-4 for the parts outside the CDR3, the full variable domain is DVKVTQSSRYLVKRTGEKVFLECVQDMDHENMFWYRQDPGLGLRLIYFSYDVKMKEKGDIPEGYSVSREKKERFSLILESASTNQTSMYLCASSGQGYEKLFFGSGTQLSVL.

This chain connects TRBV6-1 to TRBJ2-5; D not resolved. CDR1 and CDR2 (germline): MNHNS, SASEGT. V lost 4 bases to trimming and J lost 1 base, with 7 bases between them. This CDR3 is 13 amino acids long. CDR3 sequence: CASSGHLQETQYF. In DNA, the CDR3 is TGTGCCAGCAGTGGACACCTCCAAGAGACCCAGTACTTC.

CDR3 in DNA: TGTGCCAGCCAGGGCGCCCAGGGGAGCAATCAGCCCCAGCATTTT. It translates to CASQGAQGSNQPQHF. The V and J genes are TRBV2 and TRBJ1-5; perhaps TRBD1 as D (6 bases). The CDR3 has 15 amino acids. The germline V and J ends were trimmed by 8 bases and 1 base, with 15 bases remaining between them. Germline V gene sequence: CDR1 SNHLY, CDR2 FYNNEI.

This clone turned up a few times. The rearrangement links TRBV28 to TRBJ1-3, with D possibly TRBD1 on 5 matching bases. V lost 1 base and J lost 4, with 20 bases in between. The CDR3 length is 18 residues. The germline CDR1 and CDR2 sequences are MDHEN and SYDVKM. The CDR3 loop reads CASSLLGPDRARGNTIYF. The CDR3 DNA sequence: TGTGCCAGCAGTTTATTAGGGCCCGACAGAGCGAGGGGAAACACCATATATTTT. The full variable domain, completed using reference TRBV28 and TRBJ1-3, is DVKVTQSSRYLVKRTGEKVFLECVQDMDHENMFWYRQDPGLGLRLIYFSYDVKMKEKGDIPEGYSVSREKKERFSLILESASTNQTSMYLCASSLLGPDRARGNTIYFGEGSWLTVV.

The V and J genes are TRBV28 and TRBJ2-2; 7 nucleotides match TRBD1. Trimming at V came to 2 bases and at J to 3 bases, leaving 6 bases not matched to a gene. The V gene's germline CDR1 is MDHEN and CDR2 SYDVKM. The CDR3 runs 16 residues. CDR3 nucleotides: TGTGCCAGCAGTTTAATAGGGGGCTTAGACACCGGGGAGCTGTTTTTT. Amino acid sequence: CASSLIGGLDTGELFF. Full variable domain (rest looked up from reference TRBV28 and TRBJ2-2): DVKVTQSSRYLVKRTGEKVFLECVQDMDHENMFWYRQDPGLGLRLIYFSYDVKMKEKGDIPEGYSVSREKKERFSLILESASTNQTSMYLCASSLIGGLDTGELFFGEGSRLTVL.

The chain employs TRBV5-8 and TRBJ2-1, with 10 bases that match TRBD2. The V gene end was trimmed by 3 bases and the J gene end by 7 bases; junction bases not matched to a gene: 10. Per the germline V gene, CDR1 is SGHTS and CDR2 is YDEGEE. The CDR3 consists of 16 residues. CDR3 sequence reads: CASSSSLAGEANEQFF. CDR3 DNA sequence: TGTGCCAGCAGCTCGAGTCTAGCGGGAGAGGCGAATGAGCAGTTCTTC.

This clone has just a few counts. The chain uses TRBV18 and TRBJ1-6; TRBD1 matches 7 bases. Germline V CDR1 and CDR2: KGHSH, LQKENI. The length of the CDR3 is 16 residues. With V trimmed by 4 bases and J by 7 bases, 10 bases remained unmatched. The CDR3 spells CASSLTWDSSNSPLHF. Here the CDR3 DNA reads TGTGCCAGCTCACTTACCTGGGACAGCTCAAATTCACCCCTCCACTTT.